Presented here are 2 T cell receptor beta chains from one specimen sequenced in a study of blood T cell repertoires in COVID-19. The protocol was immunoSEQ multiplex PCR, while the TCRdb copy is restricted to in-frame clones and leaves out a portion. The repertoire holds approximately 87,000 clones, with around 80% as singletons. Sequencing was performed on peripheral blood. The receptors here all came from an elderly woman with acute or convalescent COVID-19.

The chain has TRBV10-2 and TRBJ1-5, with 8 bases aligning to TRBD1. The CDR3 runs 14 residues. Losses at the gene ends were 6 bases for V and 7 bases for J; bases not matched to a gene: 8. Germline V lookup: CDR1 WSHSY, CDR2 SAAADI. CDR3 bases: TGCGCCAGCAGCGCGGACAGGGCAAAGCAGCCCCAGCATTTT. Its translation is CASSADRAKQPQHF.

This sequence joins TRBV5-1 and TRBJ2-5; maybe TRBD2 (5 bases). Germline lookup yields CDR1 SGHRS and CDR2 YFSETQ. Trimming took 5 bases from V and 2 from J, leaving 16 bases between them. The CDR3 covers 15 residues. CDR3 residues: CASSIALGVQETQYF. The CDR3, as DNA: TGCGCCAGCAGTATCGCTCTCGGGGTTCAAGAGACCCAGTACTTC.